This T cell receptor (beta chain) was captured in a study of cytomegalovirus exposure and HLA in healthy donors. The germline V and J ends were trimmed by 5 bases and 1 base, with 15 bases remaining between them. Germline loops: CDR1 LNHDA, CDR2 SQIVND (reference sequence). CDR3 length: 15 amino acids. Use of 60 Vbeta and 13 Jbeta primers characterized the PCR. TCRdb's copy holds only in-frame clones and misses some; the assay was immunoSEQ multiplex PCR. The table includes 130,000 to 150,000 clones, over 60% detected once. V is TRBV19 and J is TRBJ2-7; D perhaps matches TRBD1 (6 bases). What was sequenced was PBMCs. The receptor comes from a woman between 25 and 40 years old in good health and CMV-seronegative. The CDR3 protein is CASSAGTPFSYEQYF. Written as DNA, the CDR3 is TGTGCCAGTAGTGCCGGGACACCCTTTTCCTACGAGCAGTACTTC.